Reported below is one T cell receptor beta chain. It may be a read error: a sequence one base away is much more abundant. The final CDR3 position lacks the conserved phenylalanine or tryptophan, pointing to a likely read error. Amplified TCR beta CDR3 regions came from RNA transcripts. The TCR CDR3 was amplified in a first-round RT-PCR using the HTBI primer set. TCRdb re-analysed the multiplex PCR reads in MiXCR, keeping a single row per CDR3 protein. Of around 600,000 distinct CDR3 sequences in the sample, around 14% were seen once. This specimen belongs to a study of T cells in Graves' hyperthyroidism and ophthalmopathy. This CDR3 is built from 16 residues. V dropped 3 bases and J dropped 7; count of bases not matched to a gene: 5. Germline V gene sequence: CDR1 LGHDT, CDR2 YNNKEL (reference sequence). Diagnosing involved the use of clinical symptoms, serum thyroxine and TRAb, thyroid ultrasound and orbital computed tomography.

This sequence was found in a woman between 18 and 30 years old with Graves' ophthalmopathy. The chain recombines TRBV3-1 with TRBJ2-2; TRBD2 matches at 13 bases. The sample was blood. CDR3 region: CASSQGTSGIGGELFL. CDR3 sequence (DNA): TGTGCCAGCAGCCAGGGGACTAGCGGGATTGGCGGGGAGCTGTTTCTT.